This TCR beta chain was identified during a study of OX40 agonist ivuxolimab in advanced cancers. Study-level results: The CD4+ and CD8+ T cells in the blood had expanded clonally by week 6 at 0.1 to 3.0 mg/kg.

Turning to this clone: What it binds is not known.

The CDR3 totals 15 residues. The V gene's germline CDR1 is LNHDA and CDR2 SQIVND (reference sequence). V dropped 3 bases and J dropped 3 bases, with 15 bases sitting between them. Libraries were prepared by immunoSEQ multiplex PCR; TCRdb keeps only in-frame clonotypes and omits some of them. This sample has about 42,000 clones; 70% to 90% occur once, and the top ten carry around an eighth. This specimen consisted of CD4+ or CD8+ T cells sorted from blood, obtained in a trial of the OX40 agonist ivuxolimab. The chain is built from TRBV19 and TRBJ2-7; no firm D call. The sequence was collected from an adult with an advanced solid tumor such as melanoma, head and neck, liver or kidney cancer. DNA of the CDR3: TGTGCCAGTAGTATTTCACGGAAAACTTTCTACGAGCAGTACTTC. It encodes CASSISRKTFYEQYF.